The 2 T cell receptor beta chains listed next were all sequenced from one sample in a study of T cells in Graves' hyperthyroidism and ophthalmopathy. Researchers took RNA transcripts and amplified the TCR beta CDR3 regions from them. During a first-round RT-PCR of the TCR CDR3, the HTBI primer set was used. TCRdb independently ran MiXCR on the multiplex PCR reads; one entry per CDR3 protein. Of about 350,000 distinct CDR3 sequences in the sample, over 15% were seen once. Sequenced material: blood. The receptors derive from a woman aged 35 to 49 with Graves' ophthalmopathy.

This clonotype has ten or more counts. The chain couples TRBV30 to TRBJ1-6; no clear D gene. V shed 4 bases and J shed 0 bases, with 7 bases lying between them. CDR3 length equals 14 residues. Germline V gives CDR1 GTSNPN, CDR2 SVGIG (reference sequence). The CDR3 coding sequence is TGTGCCTGGACGTCGAGCTCCTATAATTCACCCCTCCACTTT. Protein sequence: CAWTSSSYNSPLHF.

This clonotype occurred many times. The chain links TRBV27 to TRBJ2-2; possibly TRBD2 for D (6 bases). From germline, CDR1 is MNHEY and CDR2 SMNVEV (reference sequence). The CDR3 covers 14 residues. Between the trimmed V and J ends, which lost 5 bases and 3 bases, there was a span of 10 bases. The CDR3 nucleotides are TGTGCCAGCAGTCCGGGGGTGCACACCGGGGAGCTGTTTTTT. Its translation is CASSPGVHTGELFF.